This is a list of T cell receptor beta chains from one sample in a study of identical twins. TCRdb reanalysed the 5' RACE reads using MiXCR and keeps one entry per CDR3 protein. The table lists roughly 250,000 distinct CDR3 sequences, approximately 7.9% of them singletons. These data also formed part of another study, on yellow fever vaccine responses in identical twins.

Sample: CD8+ T cells sorted from blood. These receptors were taken from a woman between 18 and 29 years old in good health. Each CDR3 is given with its conserved first and last residue. The size of a clone is reported for some rows only, either as once, few or many, or as a class for expanded clones.

v_call: TRBV7-6
j_call: TRBJ1-4
cdr3_length: 14
clone_size: many
cdr3_aa: CASSLEADNEKLFF

v_call: TRBV20-1
j_call: TRBJ2-3
cdr3_length: 15
clone_size: many
cdr3_aa: CSASDQKTNTDTQYF

v_call: TRBV21-1
j_call: TRBJ2-7
cdr3_length: 13
clone_size: many
cdr3_aa: CASSTKDSPEQYF

v_call: TRBV12-3/TRBV12-4
j_call: TRBJ2-7
cdr3_length: 14
clone_size: NA
cdr3_aa: CASSFSGRASEQYF

v_call: TRBV27
j_call: TRBJ1-3
cdr3_length: 16
clone_size: NA
cdr3_aa: CASSPGTDYSGNTIYF

v_call: TRBV5-1
j_call: TRBJ2-3
cdr3_length: 19
clone_size: NA
cdr3_aa: CASSFSATTLAGGTDTQYF

v_call: TRBV20-1
j_call: TRBJ2-7
cdr3_length: 14
clone_size: many
cdr3_aa: CSATGGRGTYEQYF

v_call: TRBV25-1
j_call: TRBJ2-5
cdr3_length: 12
clone_size: few
cdr3_aa: CASSEQQETQYF

v_call: TRBV25-1
j_call: TRBJ2-7
cdr3_length: 17
clone_size: NA
cdr3_aa: CASSEYFEGSGAYEQYF

v_call: TRBV20-1
j_call: TRBJ2-2
cdr3_length: 13
clone_size: many
cdr3_aa: CSARLTGAGELFF

v_call: TRBV7-8
j_call: TRBJ2-7
cdr3_length: 17
clone_size: few
cdr3_aa: CASSLFPLIAEKGEQYF

v_call: TRBV4-1
j_call: TRBJ2-3
cdr3_length: 17
clone_size: many
cdr3_aa: CASSHAPRRVGTDTQYF

v_call: TRBV4-2
j_call: TRBJ2-5
cdr3_length: 16
clone_size: few
cdr3_aa: CASSQPAGEMQETQYF

v_call: TRBV6-1
j_call: TRBJ2-4
cdr3_length: 13
clone_size: many
cdr3_aa: CASSLGGKNIQYF

v_call: TRBV2
j_call: TRBJ2-7
cdr3_length: 16
clone_size: few
cdr3_aa: CASSEGRTVNTYEQYF

v_call: TRBV15
j_call: TRBJ2-2
cdr3_length: 13
clone_size: NA
cdr3_aa: CATSSRRTGELFF

v_call: TRBV11-1
j_call: TRBJ2-1
cdr3_length: 19
clone_size: NA
cdr3_aa: CASSTSGTSRGWGPNEQFF

v_call: TRBV6-4
j_call: TRBJ2-1
cdr3_length: 14
clone_size: few
cdr3_aa: CASSDSRDYNEQFF

v_call: TRBV29-1
j_call: TRBJ2-1
cdr3_length: 14
clone_size: few
cdr3_aa: CSVELAGGYNEQFF

v_call: TRBV4-1
j_call: TRBJ2-7
cdr3_length: 17
clone_size: NA
cdr3_aa: CASSQVLGLQTYYEQYF

v_call: TRBV7-6
j_call: TRBJ2-1
cdr3_length: 15
clone_size: many
cdr3_aa: CASSLAAPPYNEQFF

v_call: TRBV5-6
j_call: TRBJ2-1
cdr3_length: 16
clone_size: NA
cdr3_aa: CASSPAGLTPGGEQFF

v_call: TRBV7-8
j_call: TRBJ2-3
cdr3_length: 14
clone_size: NA
cdr3_aa: CASSLGRMTDTQYF

v_call: TRBV12-3/TRBV12-4
j_call: TRBJ2-3
cdr3_length: 15
clone_size: few
cdr3_aa: CASSHWTSGMDTQYF

v_call: TRBV28
j_call: TRBJ2-2
cdr3_length: 14
clone_size: many
cdr3_aa: CASDSGSSSGELFF

v_call: TRBV19
j_call: TRBJ2-7
cdr3_length: 13
clone_size: few
cdr3_aa: CASSSSSLNEQYF

v_call: TRBV4-2
j_call: TRBJ2-1
cdr3_length: 16
clone_size: many
cdr3_aa: CASSQDTAGGVNEQFF

v_call: TRBV9
j_call: TRBJ1-1
cdr3_length: 15
clone_size: many
cdr3_aa: CASSLIYRQNTEAFF

v_call: TRBV20-1
j_call: TRBJ2-3
cdr3_length: 15
clone_size: NA
cdr3_aa: CSAEGSRTFTDTQYF

v_call: TRBV5-1
j_call: TRBJ2-7
cdr3_length: 16
clone_size: few
cdr3_aa: CASSFSQTRSSYEQYF

v_call: TRBV28
j_call: TRBJ2-1
cdr3_length: 13
clone_size: NA
cdr3_aa: CASSRIQGFEQFF

v_call: TRBV6-2/TRBV6-3
j_call: TRBJ2-1
cdr3_length: 15
clone_size: few
cdr3_aa: CASEQEGLIFNEQFF

v_call: TRBV9
j_call: TRBJ2-1
cdr3_length: 16
clone_size: NA
cdr3_aa: CASSVEGFSSYNEQFF

v_call: TRBV20-1
j_call: TRBJ2-7
cdr3_length: 14
clone_size: few
cdr3_aa: CSARVRTSPYEQYF

v_call: TRBV29-1
j_call: TRBJ2-1
cdr3_length: 14
clone_size: many
cdr3_aa: CSTTNPKGYNEQFF

v_call: TRBV28
j_call: TRBJ1-1
cdr3_length: 14
clone_size: few
cdr3_aa: CATKPGQGNTEAFF

v_call: TRBV20-1
j_call: TRBJ1-2
cdr3_length: 12
clone_size: few
cdr3_aa: CSASTGTYGYTF

v_call: TRBV3-1
j_call: TRBJ2-2
cdr3_length: 13
clone_size: many
cdr3_aa: CASSQGPGRELFF

v_call: TRBV13
j_call: TRBJ2-5
cdr3_length: 16
clone_size: NA
cdr3_aa: CASSLRLAGIQETQYF

v_call: TRBV24-1
j_call: TRBJ2-1
cdr3_length: 14
clone_size: many
cdr3_aa: CATSATSRENEQFF

v_call: TRBV4-1
j_call: TRBJ2-3
cdr3_length: 17
clone_size: NA
cdr3_aa: CASSHARSGLPTDTQYF

v_call: TRBV15
j_call: TRBJ2-3
cdr3_length: 14
clone_size: NA
cdr3_aa: CATSRDSWADTQYF

v_call: TRBV4-1
j_call: TRBJ2-3
cdr3_length: 14
clone_size: many
cdr3_aa: CASSQELGRDTQYF

v_call: TRBV3-1
j_call: TRBJ1-2
cdr3_length: 16
clone_size: NA
cdr3_aa: CASSRSGTYSNYGYTF

v_call: TRBV6-5
j_call: TRBJ2-3
cdr3_length: 18
clone_size: few
cdr3_aa: CASSYSPTSGHSTDTQYF

v_call: TRBV13
j_call: TRBJ2-2
cdr3_length: 15
clone_size: NA
cdr3_aa: CASSLVHGGTGELFF

v_call: TRBV28
j_call: TRBJ2-7
cdr3_length: 14
clone_size: few
cdr3_aa: CASSPGDVIYEQYF

v_call: TRBV7-8
j_call: TRBJ2-5
cdr3_length: 12
clone_size: many
cdr3_aa: CASSKRLETQYF

v_call: TRBV4-1
j_call: TRBJ2-7
cdr3_length: 14
clone_size: many
cdr3_aa: CASSQVEGSYEQYF

v_call: TRBV28
j_call: TRBJ1-1
cdr3_length: 14
clone_size: NA
cdr3_aa: CASSFYAENTEAFF

v_call: TRBV6-1
j_call: TRBJ2-7
cdr3_length: 15
clone_size: few
cdr3_aa: CASMDRLEHSYEQYF

v_call: TRBV9
j_call: TRBJ2-6
cdr3_length: 17
clone_size: NA
cdr3_aa: CASSSGTGVSGANVLTF